These 16 T cell receptor beta chains came from one sample sequenced in a study of beta chain features in type 1 diabetes. No antigen has been identified for these receptors. Whole-study findings and limits: There was a moderate but significant shortening of TCRB CDR3s in all four CD4+ subsets of Type 1 diabetes patients.

Every isolated RNA sample was fully reverse transcribed, so sequencing captured expressed TCRB transcripts. Libraries were prepared by immunoSEQ multiplex PCR; TCRdb keeps only in-frame clonotypes and omits some of them. The sample yields roughly 230,000 clones, approximately 11% seen once. Sequenced sample: naive CD4+ T cells from blood. The receptor set was obtained from a man aged 25 to 45 with type 1 diabetes.

The rearrangement joins TRBV5-8 to TRBJ2-5, with 10 bases that match TRBD2. Germline CDR1 and CDR2: SGHTS and YDEGEE. The CDR3 spans 15 residues. The ends lost 4 bases at V and 4 bases at J; junction bases unmatched: 7. CDR3 coding DNA: TGTGCCAGCAGCCAGGGACTAGCGCGGGCAGAGACCCAGTACTTC. Translated, it gives CASSQGLARAETQYF.

This clone has a handful of counts. This sequence joins TRBV15 and TRBJ2-3; 7 nucleotides agree with TRBD2. Germline loops: CDR1 LNHNV, CDR2 YYDKDF (reference sequence). The CDR3 contains 15 residues. V lost 2 bases and J lost 1; bases outside the gene matches: 3. The CDR3 loop reads CATSRRLAGTDTQYF. In DNA form, the CDR3 reads TGTGCCACCAGCAGAAGACTAGCTGGCACAGATACGCAGTATTTT.

The chain combines TRBV27 with TRBJ1-5, with D perhaps matching TRBD1 (5 bases). Germline V gene lookup returns CDR1 MNHEY and CDR2 SMNVEV (reference sequence). The CDR3 totals 12 residues. Trimming left V 4 bases short and J 15 bases short, with 16 bases between. This CDR3 is CASSSRDGRGHF. The DNA of the CDR3 is TGTGCCAGCAGTTCGCGGGACGGTCGGGGGCATTTT.

This clone was seen a handful of times. V usage is TRBV29-1 and J usage is TRBJ1-1; tentative D call: TRBD1 (6 bases). Trimming left V 5 bases short and J 0 bases short, with 10 bases between. The germline V gene has CDR1 SQVTM and CDR2 ANQGSEA. The CDR3 loop spans 13 amino acids. DNA for the CDR3: TGCAGCGTTTCAGGGGTTCTGAACACTGAAGCTTTCTTT. Its protein product is CSVSGVLNTEAFF.

V usage is TRBV5-4 and J usage is TRBJ2-5; tentatively, D is TRBD2 (6 bases). Looked up from germline, CDR1 is SGHNT and CDR2 is YYREEE (reference sequence). V lost 3 bases to trimming and J lost 0 bases, with 6 bases between them. This CDR3 spans 13 amino acids. The CDR3 DNA reads TGTGCCAGCAGCTGGGACTACCAAGAGACCCAGTACTTC. It codes for CASSWDYQETQYF.

The V gene is TRBV5-5, the J gene TRBJ2-7; 8 nucleotides agree with TRBD1. The ends lost 0 bases at V and 1 base at J; junction bases unmatched: 3. Germline CDR1 is SGHKS and CDR2 is YYEKEE (reference sequence). The CDR3 totals 15 residues. CDR3 in amino acids: CASSLGRTGSYEQYF. The CDR3, as DNA: TGTGCCAGCAGCTTGGGCCGGACAGGGTCCTACGAGCAGTACTTC. The full variable domain, in which reference TRBV5-5 and TRBJ2-7 provide the parts outside the CDR3, is DAGVTQSPTHLIKTRGQQVTLRCSPISGHKSVSWYQQVLGQGPQFIFQYYEKEERGRGNFPDRFSARQFPNYSSELNVNALLLGDSALYLCASSLGRTGSYEQYFGPGTRLTVT.

The rearrangement joins TRBV7-2 to TRBJ2-7; 7 positions agree with TRBD1. Germline lookup yields CDR1 SGHTA and CDR2 FQGNSA. The CDR3 totals 15 residues. Trimming at V came to 5 bases and at J to 5 bases, leaving 12 bases not matched to a gene. Written as DNA, the CDR3 is TGTGCCAGCAGCGCGACAGGGTCCCCAGCGCACGAGCAGTACTTC. Amino acids: CASSATGSPAHEQYF. The full variable domain, in which reference TRBV7-2 and TRBJ2-7 provide the parts outside the CDR3, is GAGVSQSPSNKVTEKGKDVELRCDPISGHTALYWYRQSLGQGLEFLIYFQGNSAPDKSGLPSDRFSAERTGGSVSTLTIQRTQQEDSAVYLCASSATGSPAHEQYFGPGTRLTVT.

The chain uses TRBV6-1 and TRBJ2-7; 7 bases are a match to TRBD1. The CDR3 is made up of 14 amino acids. With V trimmed by 4 bases and J by 2 bases, 5 bases remained unmatched. Germline V CDR1 and CDR2: MNHNS, SASEGT. DNA for the CDR3: TGTGCCAGCAGTGTCCGACAGGGCCCCTACGAGCAGTACTTC. It codes for CASSVRQGPYEQYF.

This chain uses TRBV19 with TRBJ2-7; D might be TRBD2 (5 bases). This CDR3 region has 13 residues. Germline V CDR1 and CDR2: LNHDA, SQIVND (reference sequence). Trimming took off 7 bases at V and 5 bases at J, with 15 bases between the two ends. CDR3: CASTGETNDEQYF. CDR3 sequence (DNA): TGTGCCAGTACTGGAGAGACTAACGACGAGCAGTACTTC.

This chain joins TRBV27 and TRBJ1-2, with 7 positions matching TRBD1. CDR3 length: 13 amino acids. Looked up from germline, CDR1 is MNHEY and CDR2 is SMNVEV (reference sequence). J gave up 8 bases and V 2 bases, and 5 bases lay outside the gene matches. The CDR3 loop is CASSLHQGGGYTF. In DNA, the CDR3 is TGTGCCAGCAGTTTACATCAGGGGGGAGGCTACACCTTC.

V and J are TRBV5-6 and TRBJ1-3, with D uncertain. The germline V gene has CDR1 SGHDT and CDR2 YYEEEE. Between the trimmed V and J ends, which lost 4 bases and 0 bases, there was a span of 8 bases. This CDR3 region has 14 residues. DNA of the CDR3: TGTGCCAGCAGCCCCCTGGCCTCTGGAAACACCATATATTTT. Protein product: CASSPLASGNTIYF.

This sequence joins TRBV18 and TRBJ1-6; D not resolved. The CDR3 has 14 amino acids. Trimming cost V 3 bases and J 7 bases, with 10 bases left between them. Germline loops: CDR1 KGHSH, CDR2 LQKENI. CDR3 sequence (DNA): TGTGCCAGCTCACCGGAGGGCCCCAATTCACCCCTCCACTTT. Its translation: CASSPEGPNSPLHF.

This clone was detected only a few times. The chain employs TRBV9 and TRBJ1-2; D is perhaps TRBD1 (6 bases). Germline loops: CDR1 SGDLS, CDR2 YYNGEE. This CDR3 has 14 residues. V shed 5 bases and J shed 2 bases, with 13 bases lying between them. In nucleotides, the CDR3 is TGTGCCAGCAGTCCGCAAGGACAGAACTATGGCTACACCTTC. Translation: CASSPQGQNYGYTF.

This chain's CDR3 is CASRPDRGQDSPLHF. DNA of the CDR3: TGTGCCAGCAGACCGGACAGGGGGCAGGATTCACCCCTCCACTTT. The J gene is TRBJ1-6, the V gene TRBV7-6, with 11 bases lining up with TRBD1. This CDR3 is 15 amino acids long. V shed 6 bases and J 8 bases; nucleotides not matched to a gene: 6. In germline, CDR1 is SGHVS, CDR2 FNYEAQ.

The chain joins TRBV7-9 to TRBJ2-2; 13 bases map to TRBD2. The CDR3 loop spans 16 amino acids. Germline CDR1 reads SEHNR; CDR2 reads FQNEAQ (reference sequence). With 6 bases clipped from V and 2 bases from J, the junction kept 3 bases outside the gene matches. DNA of the CDR3: TGTGCCAGCAGTCGACTAGCGGGGGGCAACACCGGGGAGCTGTTTTTT. It codes for CASSRLAGGNTGELFF.

This clone was seen more than once but under ten times. This chain links TRBV27 with TRBJ2-1; 9 bases match TRBD2. This CDR3 spans 16 amino acids. Germline values: CDR1 MNHEY, CDR2 SMNVEV (reference sequence). V lost 7 bases, J lost 7 bases, and 14 bases stayed unmatched. The CDR3 here is CASTKPRAGGRNEQFF. DNA for the CDR3: TGTGCCAGCACCAAGCCCAGGGCGGGGGGGCGGAATGAGCAGTTCTTC.